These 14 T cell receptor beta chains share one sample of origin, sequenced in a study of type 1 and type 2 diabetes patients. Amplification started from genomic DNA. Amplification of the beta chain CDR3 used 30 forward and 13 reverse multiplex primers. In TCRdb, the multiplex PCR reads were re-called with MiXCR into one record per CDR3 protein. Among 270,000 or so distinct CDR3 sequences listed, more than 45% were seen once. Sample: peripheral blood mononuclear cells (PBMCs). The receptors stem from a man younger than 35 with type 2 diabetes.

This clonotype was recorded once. This chain's CDR3 is CATSGIGTSYNEQFF. The DNA for the CDR3 is TGTGCCACCAGTGGGATCGGGACTAGCTACAATGAGCAGTTCTTC. V is TRBV24-1 and J is TRBJ2-1; TRBD2 aligns across 8 bases. Per the germline V gene, CDR1 is KGHDR and CDR2 is SFDVKD. The trim removed 5 bases at V and 3 bases at J, leaving 5 bases unmatched. CDR3 size: 15 residues.

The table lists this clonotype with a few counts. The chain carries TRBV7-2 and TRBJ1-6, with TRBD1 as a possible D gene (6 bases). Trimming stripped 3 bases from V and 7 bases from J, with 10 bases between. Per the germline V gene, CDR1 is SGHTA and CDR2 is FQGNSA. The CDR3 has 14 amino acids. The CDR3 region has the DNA TGTGCCAGCAGCTTTGGACAGCAAAATTCACCCCTCCACTTT. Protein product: CASSFGQQNSPLHF.

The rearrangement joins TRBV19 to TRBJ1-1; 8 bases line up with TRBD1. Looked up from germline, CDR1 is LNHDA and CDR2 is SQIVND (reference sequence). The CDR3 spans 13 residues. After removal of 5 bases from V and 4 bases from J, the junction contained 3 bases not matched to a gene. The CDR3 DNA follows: TGTGCCAGTAGTCCCACAGGGGGCACTGAAGCTTTCTTT. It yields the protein CASSPTGGTEAFF.

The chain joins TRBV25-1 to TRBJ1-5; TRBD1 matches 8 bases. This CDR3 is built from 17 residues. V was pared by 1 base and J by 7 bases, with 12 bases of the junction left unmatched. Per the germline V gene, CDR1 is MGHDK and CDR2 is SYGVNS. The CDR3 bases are TGTGCCAGCAGTGAATGGTTGGACAGGGCATTCAACCAGCCCCAGCATTTT. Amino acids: CASSEWLDRAFNQPQHF. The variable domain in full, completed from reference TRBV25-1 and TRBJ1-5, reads EADIYQTPRYLVIGTGKKITLECSQTMGHDKMYWYQQDPGMELHLIHYSYGVNSTEKGDLSSESTVSRIRTEHFPLTLESARPSHTSQYLCASSEWLDRAFNQPQHFGDGTRLSIL.

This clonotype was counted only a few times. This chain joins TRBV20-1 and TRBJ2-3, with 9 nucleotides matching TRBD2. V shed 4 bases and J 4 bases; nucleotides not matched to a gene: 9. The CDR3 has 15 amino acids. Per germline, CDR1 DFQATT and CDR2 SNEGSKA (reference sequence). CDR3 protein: CSAIPSGTPADTQYF. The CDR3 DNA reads TGCAGTGCTATTCCTAGCGGGACGCCAGCAGATACGCAGTATTTT.

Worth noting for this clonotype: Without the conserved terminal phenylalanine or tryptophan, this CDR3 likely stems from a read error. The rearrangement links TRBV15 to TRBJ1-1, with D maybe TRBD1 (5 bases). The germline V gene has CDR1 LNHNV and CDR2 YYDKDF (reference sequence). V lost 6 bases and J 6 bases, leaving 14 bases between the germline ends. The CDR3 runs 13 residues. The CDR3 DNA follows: TGTGCCACCAGTCGGAGCGACAGAGCTGAAGCTTTCTCT. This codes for CATSRSDRAEAFS.

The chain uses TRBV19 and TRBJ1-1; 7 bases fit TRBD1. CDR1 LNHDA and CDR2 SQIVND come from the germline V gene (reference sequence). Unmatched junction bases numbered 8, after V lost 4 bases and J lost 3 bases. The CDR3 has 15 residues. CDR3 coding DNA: TGTGCCAGTAGTACGGGGGACAGTCTATACACTGAAGCTTTCTTT. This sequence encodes CASSTGDSLYTEAFF.

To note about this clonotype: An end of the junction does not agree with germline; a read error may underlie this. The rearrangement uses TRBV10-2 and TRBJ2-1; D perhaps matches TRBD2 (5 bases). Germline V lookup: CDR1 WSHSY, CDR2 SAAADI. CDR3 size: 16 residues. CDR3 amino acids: CASSEPLALAYNERFF. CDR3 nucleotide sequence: TGCGCCAGCAGTGAGCCTCTAGCTCTTGCCTACAATGAGCGGTTCTTC.

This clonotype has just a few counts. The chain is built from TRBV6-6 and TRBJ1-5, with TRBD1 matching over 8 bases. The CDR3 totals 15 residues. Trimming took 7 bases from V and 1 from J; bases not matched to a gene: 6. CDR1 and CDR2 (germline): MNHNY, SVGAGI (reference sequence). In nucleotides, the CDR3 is TGTGCCAGCATACAGGGGGACGGGAGCAATCAGCCCCAGCATTTT. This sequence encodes CASIQGDGSNQPQHF.

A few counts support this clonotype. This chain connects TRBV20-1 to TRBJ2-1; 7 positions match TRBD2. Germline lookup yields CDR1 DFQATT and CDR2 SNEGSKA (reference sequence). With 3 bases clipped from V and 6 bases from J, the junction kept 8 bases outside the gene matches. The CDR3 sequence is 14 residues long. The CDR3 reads CSARLLAATNEQFF. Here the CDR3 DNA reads TGCAGTGCTAGGTTGCTAGCGGCCACCAATGAGCAGTTCTTC.

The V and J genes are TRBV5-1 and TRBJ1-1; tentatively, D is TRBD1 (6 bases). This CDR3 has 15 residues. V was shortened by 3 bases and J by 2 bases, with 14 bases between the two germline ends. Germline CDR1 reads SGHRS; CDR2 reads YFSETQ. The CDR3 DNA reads TGCGCCAGCAGCTCGACGGACAGTCTAAACACTGAAGCTTTCTTT. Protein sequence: CASSSTDSLNTEAFF.

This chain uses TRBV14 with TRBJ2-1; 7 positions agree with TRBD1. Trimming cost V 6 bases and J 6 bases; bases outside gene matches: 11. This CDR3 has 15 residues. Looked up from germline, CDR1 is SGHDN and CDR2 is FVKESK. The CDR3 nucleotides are TGTGCCAGCAGTTTAGCCACAGGGGTTGCCAATGAGCAGTTCTTC. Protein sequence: CASSLATGVANEQFF. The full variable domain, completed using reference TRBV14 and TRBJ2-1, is EAGVTQFPSHSVIEKGQTVTLRCDPISGHDNLYWYRRVMGKEIKFLLHFVKESKQDESGMPNNRFLAERTGGTYSTLKVQPAELEDSGVYFCASSLATGVANEQFFGPGTRLTVL.

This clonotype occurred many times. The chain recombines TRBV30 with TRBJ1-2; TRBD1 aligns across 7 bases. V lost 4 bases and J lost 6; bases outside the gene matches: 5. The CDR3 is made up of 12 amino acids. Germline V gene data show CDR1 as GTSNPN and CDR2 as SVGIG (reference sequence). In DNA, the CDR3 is TGTGCCTGGACGGGACAGATGAATGGCTACACCTTC. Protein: CAWTGQMNGYTF.

The CDR3 bases are TGTGCCAGCAGAGATATAGGGGGCGCTGAGCAGTTCTTC. Translating gives CASRDIGGAEQFF. The chain joins TRBV7-8 to TRBJ2-7; 7 nucleotides align to TRBD1. Near its end, the DNA agrees better with TRBJ2-1, so the J call may be wrong. The CDR3 totals 13 residues. CDR1 SGHVS and CDR2 FQNEAQ come from the germline V gene.